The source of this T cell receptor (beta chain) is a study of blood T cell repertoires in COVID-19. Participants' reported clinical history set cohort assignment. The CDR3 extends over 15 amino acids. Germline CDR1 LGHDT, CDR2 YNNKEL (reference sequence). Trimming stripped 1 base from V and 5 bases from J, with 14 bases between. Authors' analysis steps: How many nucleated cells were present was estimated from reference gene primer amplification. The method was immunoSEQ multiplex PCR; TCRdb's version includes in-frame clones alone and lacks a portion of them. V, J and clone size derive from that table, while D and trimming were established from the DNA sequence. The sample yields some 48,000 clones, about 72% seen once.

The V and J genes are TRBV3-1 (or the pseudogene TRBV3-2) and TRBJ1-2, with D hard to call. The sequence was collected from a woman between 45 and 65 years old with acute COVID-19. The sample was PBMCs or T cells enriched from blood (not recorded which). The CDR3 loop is CASSQVEGSRYGYTF. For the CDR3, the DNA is TGTGCCAGCAGCCAAGTCGAGGGCAGCAGGTATGGCTACACCTTC.